These 23 T cell receptor beta chains share one sample of origin, sequenced in a study of blood T cell repertoires in COVID-19. Clones were sequenced by immunoSEQ multiplex PCR, and TCRdb holds only the in-frame ones, with some missing. The table records 260,000 or so clones, roughly 82% of them present only once. Sequenced sample: peripheral blood. Receptor source: a woman aged 70 to 79 with acute or convalescent COVID-19.

The rearrangement joins TRBV28 to TRBJ2-2, with 12 bases lining up with TRBD2. Germline-derived CDR1 and CDR2 are MDHEN and SYDVKM. The V and J ends lost 8 bases and 2 bases, in that order; junction bases with no gene match: 3. The CDR3 consists of 15 residues. CDR3 in DNA: TGTGCCAGCGGACTAGCGGGATTTAACACCGGGGAGCTGTTTTTT. Amino acids: CASGLAGFNTGELFF.

This clone was detected a few times. This chain uses TRBV14 with TRBJ1-1, with TRBD1 matching over 8 bases. This CDR3 has 14 amino acids. Germline V gene data show CDR1 as SGHDN and CDR2 as FVKESK. Trimming at V came to 6 bases and at J to 0 bases, leaving 3 bases not matched to a gene. The chain's CDR3 is CASRRQGLNTEAFF. The CDR3 DNA is TGTGCCAGCAGAAGACAGGGGTTGAACACTGAAGCTTTCTTT.

The chain employs TRBV7-2 and TRBJ1-4, with D perhaps TRBD1 (6 bases). V was trimmed by 5 bases and J by 5 bases, leaving 12 bases between them. Looked up from germline, CDR1 is SGHTA and CDR2 is FQGNSA. The CDR3 length is 14 residues. CDR3 in amino acids: CASSQRTANEKLFF. Here the CDR3 DNA reads TGTGCCAGCAGCCAACGGACAGCGAATGAAAAACTGTTTTTT.

The rearrangement joins TRBV6-5 to TRBJ2-5; perhaps TRBD1 as D (5 bases). Trimming took 2 bases from V and 5 from J, leaving 15 bases between them. The CDR3 is 15 residues long. Looked up from germline, CDR1 is MNHEY and CDR2 is SVGAGI. The CDR3 DNA reads TGTGCCAGCAGTTACAGTTATGGGGCCCGGGAGACCCAGTACTTC. Its translation: CASSYSYGARETQYF.

The genes are TRBV7-9 and TRBJ2-5, with D possibly matching TRBD1 (6 bases). The CDR3 length is 16 residues. Trimming pared 3 bases from V and 5 bases from J, leaving 19 bases between. CDR1 is SEHNR, CDR2 FQNEAQ, per germline (reference sequence). The CDR3 region is CASSLGALGRVETQYF. The CDR3 region has the DNA TGTGCCAGCAGCTTGGGGGCTTTAGGAAGGGTGGAGACCCAGTACTTC. Complete variable domain (other parts from reference TRBV7-9 and TRBJ2-5): DTGVSQNPRHKITKRGQNVTFRCDPISEHNRLYWYRQTLGQGPEFLTYFQNEAQLEKSRLLSDRFSAERPKGSFSTLEIQRTEQGDSAMYLCASSLGALGRVETQYFGPGTRLLVL.

This clone is a singleton in its sample. This chain joins TRBV5-1 and TRBJ2-7; TRBD1 is a possible D gene (5 bases). CDR1 is SGHRS and CDR2 is YFSETQ in the germline V gene. This CDR3 contains 15 residues. Trimming cost V 0 bases and J 2 bases, with 12 bases left between them. The CDR3 sequence is CASSLVGVNPYEQYF. CDR3 sequence (DNA): TGCGCCAGCAGCTTGGTAGGGGTGAATCCCTACGAGCAGTACTTC.

The chain has TRBV10-3 and TRBJ1-5; D unresolved. Deletions cut 3 bases from V and 2 bases from J, with 11 bases between. From germline, CDR1 is ENHRY and CDR2 SYGVKD. The CDR3 is 15 amino acids. The CDR3 nucleotides are TGTGCCATCAGTGATGTGGGAGTGGGCAATCAGCCCCAGCATTTT. Translating gives CAISDVGVGNQPQHF.

The chain joins TRBV5-1 to TRBJ1-2; D gene ambiguous. Trimming left V 0 bases short and J 6 bases short, with 12 bases between. In germline, CDR1 is SGHRS, CDR2 YFSETQ. The CDR3 totals 14 residues. CDR3 nucleotides: TGCGCCAGCAGCTTGGGCAGTATGGCGGATGGCTACACCTTC. Translated, it gives CASSLGSMADGYTF.

The genes are TRBV28 and TRBJ2-5, with TRBD2 identical over 14 bases. The CDR3 covers 17 residues. Germline assignment: CDR1 MDHEN and CDR2 SYDVKM. V shed 8 bases and J 5 bases; nucleotides not matched to a gene: 13. DNA of the CDR3: TGTGCCAGCCCCGGACTAGCGGGGGGACCGGTGATCGAGACCCAGTACTTC. Amino acid sequence: CASPGLAGGPVIETQYF.

The chain joins TRBV24-1 to TRBJ1-2; D might be TRBD1 (5 bases). The ends were cut back, 4 bases at V and 5 bases at J, with 13 bases in the middle. There are 14 residues in the CDR3. CDR1 is KGHDR, CDR2 SFDVKD, per germline. The CDR3 loop is CATSDRGTGYGYTF. The CDR3 coding sequence is TGTGCCACCAGTGACCGTGGGACTGGGTATGGCTACACCTTC.

In its sample, this clone was seen a few times. The chain recombines TRBV24-1 with TRBJ2-7, with TRBD2 matching 11 bases. This CDR3 contains 13 residues. The trim removed 4 bases at V and 9 bases at J, leaving 4 bases unmatched. CDR1 is KGHDR, CDR2 SFDVKD, per germline. For the CDR3, the DNA is TGTGCCACCAGTGAGCTAGGGACTAGCGGGCAGTACTTC. This gives the protein CATSELGTSGQYF.

The CDR3 bases are TGTGCCAGCAGGCTAGCAGTAAGCTCCTACGAGCAGTACTTC. Residues: CASRLAVSSYEQYF. V and J are TRBV7-2 and TRBJ2-7, with D possibly TRBD2 on 5 matching bases. Germline V gives CDR1 SGHTA, CDR2 FQGNSA. V lost 6 bases and J lost 0, with 12 bases in between. The CDR3 has 14 amino acids.

As DNA, the CDR3 is TGTGCCAGCAGTAGACAGGAAGGAAGCAATCAGCCCCAGCATTTT. It translates to CASSRQEGSNQPQHF. The chain joins TRBV28 to TRBJ1-5, with TRBD1 as a possible D gene (6 bases). The ends were cut back, 5 bases at V and 1 base at J, with 12 bases in the middle. This CDR3 contains 15 residues. Germline-derived CDR1 and CDR2 are MDHEN and SYDVKM.

V and J are TRBV4-2 and TRBJ1-4, with D perhaps matching TRBD1 (5 bases). The V end lost 4 bases, the J end lost 7 bases, and 13 bases lay between the germline ends. The CDR3 contains 14 residues. In germline, CDR1 is LGHNA, CDR2 YNFKEQ. The CDR3 DNA sequence: TGTGCCAGCAGCCCTCGGGGGGGTAGTGAAAAACTGTTTTTT. It is translated as CASSPRGGSEKLFF.

This chain uses TRBV6-1 with TRBJ1-5; 10 nucleotides line up with TRBD1. Trimming cost V 0 bases and J 6 bases; bases outside gene matches: 2. Germline CDR1 MNHNS, CDR2 SASEGT. CDR3 length equals 15 residues. The CDR3: CASSEAGQGFQPQHF. The CDR3 DNA sequence: TGTGCCAGCAGTGAAGCGGGACAGGGGTTTCAGCCCCAGCATTTT.

This clone was counted once. V gene TRBV6-6 combines with J gene TRBJ2-1, with D possibly matching TRBD1 (6 bases). The CDR3 runs 15 residues. In germline, CDR1 is MNHNY, CDR2 SVGAGI (reference sequence). V was pared by 6 bases and J by 3 bases, with 15 bases between. The CDR3 bases are TGTGCCAGCAGGACCCTAGGGGGTGTCTACAATGAGCAGTTCTTC. Amino acid sequence: CASRTLGGVYNEQFF.

The chain is built from TRBV12-3 or TRBV12-4 and TRBJ2-1, with D unresolved. The CDR3 sequence is 13 residues long. Trimming left V 3 bases short and J 6 bases short, with 9 bases between. CDR3 sequence (DNA): TGTGCCAGCAGTTTTCGGAGCGTCAATGAGCAGTTCTTC. Protein sequence: CASSFRSVNEQFF.

This clone has just one count. The J gene is TRBJ2-3, the V gene TRBV5-1; D perhaps matches TRBD2 (6 bases). Germline assignment: CDR1 SGHRS and CDR2 YFSETQ. Trimming pared 2 bases from V and 1 base from J, leaving 11 bases between. The length of the CDR3 is 15 residues. The CDR3 DNA reads as TGCGCCAGCAGCTTCCAGGGCGGGGGCACAGATACGCAGTATTTT. It yields the protein CASSFQGGGTDTQYF.

V is TRBV3-1 (or the pseudogene TRBV3-2) and J is TRBJ1-2, with D hard to call. CDR3 length: 16 amino acids. The ends were cut back, 0 bases at V and 3 bases at J, with 14 bases in the middle. Germline CDR1 reads LGHDT; CDR2 reads YNNKEL (reference sequence). The CDR3 bases are TGTGCCAGCAGCCAAGATTCTATCGCCCGTCACTATGGCTACACCTTC. Its translation: CASSQDSIARHYGYTF.

This clone was picked up a small number of times. V is TRBV5-1 and J is TRBJ1-4, with D possibly being TRBD1 (5 bases). CDR3 length: 15 residues. With 0 bases removed from V and 8 bases from J, the gap between germline ends came to 14 bases. The germline CDR1 and CDR2 sequences are SGHRS and YFSETQ. The CDR3 is CASSLDGGEIEKLFF. CDR3 DNA sequence: TGCGCCAGCAGCTTGGATGGAGGGGAGATCGAAAAACTGTTTTTT.

V gene TRBV5-1 combines with J gene TRBJ2-5; 9 bases map to TRBD2. This CDR3 contains 17 residues. Germline trimming cut 0 bases from V and 4 bases from J; bases unmatched to any gene: 10. Germline-derived CDR1 and CDR2 are SGHRS and YFSETQ. The CDR3, as DNA: TGCGCCAGCAGCTTGGACCTAGCGGGGAGGGGCGGAGAGACCCAGTACTTC. Translated: CASSLDLAGRGGETQYF.

The CDR3 DNA follows: TGTGCTAGTGGTTTGAATATTAAACCTAGCGGGGGATACAATGAGCAGTTCTTC. Its translation is CASGLNIKPSGGYNEQFF. The V and J genes are TRBV12-5 and TRBJ2-1; 10 bases are shared with TRBD2. V dropped 2 bases and J dropped 4; count of bases not matched to a gene: 11. This CDR3 region has 18 residues. Germline lookup yields CDR1 LGHNT and CDR2 FRNRAP.

The chain couples TRBV14 to TRBJ1-1; D is ambiguous. Germline V gene lookup returns CDR1 SGHDN and CDR2 FVKESK. CDR3 length: 13 residues. Trimming stripped 0 bases from V and 11 bases from J, with 13 bases between. CDR3 sequence: CASSQEEVSAAFF. CDR3 nucleotides: TGTGCCAGCAGCCAAGAAGAAGTGTCTGCGGCTTTCTTT.